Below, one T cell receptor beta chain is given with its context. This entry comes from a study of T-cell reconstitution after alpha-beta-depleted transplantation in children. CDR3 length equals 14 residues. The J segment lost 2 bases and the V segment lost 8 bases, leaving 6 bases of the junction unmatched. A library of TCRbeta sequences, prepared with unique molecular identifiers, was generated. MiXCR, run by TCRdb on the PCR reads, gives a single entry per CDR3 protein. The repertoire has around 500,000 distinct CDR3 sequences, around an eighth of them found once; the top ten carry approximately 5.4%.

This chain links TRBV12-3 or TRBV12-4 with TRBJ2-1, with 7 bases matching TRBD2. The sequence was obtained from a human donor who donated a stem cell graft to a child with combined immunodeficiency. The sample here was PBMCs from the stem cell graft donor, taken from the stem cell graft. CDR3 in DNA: TGTGCCAGCGCGGGACTACCAACCTACAATGAGCAGTTCTTC. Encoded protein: CASAGLPTYNEQFF.